This T cell receptor beta chain was retrieved from a study of long-term antiretroviral therapy in people with HIV. Running of the v3.0 immunoSEQ assay took place at survey level. Repertoires were generated with immunoSEQ multiplex PCR, while TCRdb's copy carries only in-frame clones and drops some. The sample has some 40,000 clones; approximately 87% are singletons. This clone was observed once. The antigen remains undetermined. Overall study findings and caveats: Post-ART, diversity grew, though it stayed under transplant donor control levels.

The CDR3 consists of 16 residues. The ends lost 3 bases at V and 3 bases at J; junction bases unmatched: 10. The germline V gene has CDR1 MGHRA and CDR2 YSYEKL. The J gene is TRBJ2-7, the V gene TRBV4-1, with 8 bases aligning to TRBD1. This clonotype originated in a woman between 50 and 59 years old with HIV. Sequences were derived from unsorted PBMCs, sampled 1.2 years after starting antiretroviral therapy. CDR3 DNA: TGCGCCAGCAGCCACAAGGACAGGGTATGGGTCTACGAGCAGTACTTC. Its translation: CASSHKDRVWVYEQYF.